This T cell receptor (beta chain) was obtained from a study of OX40 agonist ivuxolimab in advanced cancers. Looking at the study overall: Partial responses occurred in Three dose-escalation patients, one with hepatocellular carcinoma and two with cutaneous melanoma. Study-wide findings and caveats: Near-lowest levels of clonal expansion characterized partial responders at 0.1-3.0 mg/kg. Nonresponders, in some cases, also had low normalized T-cell clonal expansion.

J was trimmed by 7 bases and V by 3 bases; bases with no gene match: 9. The CDR3 runs 16 residues. Germline assignment: CDR1 SGHVS and CDR2 FQNEAQ. Of note for this clone: Its antigen is unknown.

Sequencing used immunoSEQ multiplex PCR; TCRdb keeps in-frame clones, though not all of them. The table includes about 80,000 clones, approximately 79% detected once. Blood sampling took place at baseline, cycle 4 day 1, and cycle 7 day 1. This TCR was recovered from an adult with an advanced solid tumor such as melanoma, head and neck, liver or kidney cancer. The source was CD4+ or CD8+ T cells sorted from blood, collected in a trial of the OX40 agonist ivuxolimab. This sequence joins TRBV7-8 and TRBJ2-4, with 10 bases identical to TRBD2. The CDR3 nucleotides are TGTGCCAGCAGCTTCTCAGCGGGAGGGCGGGTGAACATTCAGTACTTC. It encodes CASSFSAGGRVNIQYF. The complete variable domain, with remaining parts taken from reference TRBV7-8 and TRBJ2-4, reads GAGVSQSPRYKVAKRGQDVALRCDPISGHVSLFWYQQALGQGPEFLTYFQNEAQLDKSGLPSDRFFAERPEGSVSTLKIQRTQQEDSAVYLCASSFSAGGRVNIQYFGAGTRLSVL.